This TCR beta chain was captured by sequencing in a study of T cell responses to AZD1222 COVID-19 vaccine. Overall study findings and caveats: With dominance at 160-218 and 743-854, vaccine-associated CD4 TCRs spanned spike. Just six AZD1222 recipients were seropositive at baseline. Most donors were white British and more were female, and clonal diversity was possibly underestimated.

Sequenced by immunoSEQ multiplex PCR; TCRdb stores in-frame clones only, minus some. Of 160,000 or so clones in the sample, about 92% are singletons; the top ten hold around 4.4%. As to this clone: Its target is not known.

The source material was peripheral blood, sampled on day 0 of MenACWY control vaccination. This TCR was recovered from an adult in good health.

The CDR3 protein is CSVFWANVLTF. As DNA, the CDR3 is TGCAGCGTTTTTTGGGCCAACGTCCTGACTTTC. The rearrangement links TRBV29-1 to TRBJ2-6; D gene ambiguous. V was shortened by 5 bases and J by 5 bases, with 4 bases between the two germline ends. Germline V gives CDR1 SQVTM, CDR2 ANQGSEA. CDR3 length: 11 amino acids.